The 7 T cell receptor beta chains reported below all come from one sample, sequenced in a study of T cells expressing NK-cell markers. TCRdb re-analyzed the 5' RACE reads; it lists each CDR3 protein once, without DNA. Its table records roughly 390,000 distinct CDR3 sequences. The sequenced sample was blood T cells: a sorted CD56 or NKG2C T cell subset, CD4+ or CD8+ T cells, or bulk PBMC T cells (not recorded which). The receptors shown here come from a woman in her forties or fifties in good health.

The gene calls are TRBV4-1 and TRBJ2-3; TCRdb reports TRBD2, a call that lacks DNA to check it against. CDR3 length: 15 residues. CDR1 is MGHRA and CDR2 is YSYEKL in the germline V gene. The chain's CDR3 is CASTYTAGVEDTQYF.

This sequence joins TRBV9 and TRBJ2-2; TCRdb indicates TRBD1, and absent DNA this call remains unverified. CDR1 SGDLS and CDR2 YYNGEE come from the germline V gene. CDR3 length equals 15 residues. CDR3 amino acids: CASSATGVNTGELFF.

This chain joins TRBV7-9 and TRBJ2-3; TCRdb's assignment of TRBD2 cannot be checked, as there is no DNA. CDR3 length: 15 amino acids. The germline gives CDR1 SEHNR, CDR2 FQNEAQ (reference sequence). CDR3 residues: CASSFPGLAEDTQYF.

The V and J genes are TRBV4-1 and TRBJ1-1. The CDR3 has 15 amino acids. CDR1 MGHRA and CDR2 YSYEKL come from the germline V gene. This CDR3 reads CASSLGPGEGTEAFF.

This chain uses TRBV12-3 or TRBV12-4 with TRBJ1-1; checking the TCRdb D call of TRBD1 is not possible without DNA. The CDR3 is 16 amino acids. The CDR3 loop is CASSEAWDRGTIVAFF.

V and J are TRBV2 and TRBJ2-3. This CDR3 has 11 residues. Germline V gene sequence: CDR1 SNHLY, CDR2 FYNNEI. The CDR3 is CASLEEYTQYF.

The rearrangement links TRBV7-9 to TRBJ2-1. Germline loops: CDR1 SEHNR, CDR2 FQNEAQ (reference sequence). The CDR3 covers 16 residues. The CDR3 here is CASSAPDGAKYNEQFF.